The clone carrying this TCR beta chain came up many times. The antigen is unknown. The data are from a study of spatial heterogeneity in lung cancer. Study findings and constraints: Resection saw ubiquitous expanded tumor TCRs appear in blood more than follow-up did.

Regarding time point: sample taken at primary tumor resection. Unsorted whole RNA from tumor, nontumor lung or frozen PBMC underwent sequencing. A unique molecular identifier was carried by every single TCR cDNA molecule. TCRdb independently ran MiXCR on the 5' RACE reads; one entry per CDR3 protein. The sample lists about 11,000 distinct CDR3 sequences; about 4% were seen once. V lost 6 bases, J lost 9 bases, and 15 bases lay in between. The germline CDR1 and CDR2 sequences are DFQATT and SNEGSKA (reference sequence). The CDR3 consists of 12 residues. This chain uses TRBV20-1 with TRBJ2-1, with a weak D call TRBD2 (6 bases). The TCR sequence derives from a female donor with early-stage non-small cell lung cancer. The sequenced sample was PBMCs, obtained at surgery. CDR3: CSADPPSAEQFF. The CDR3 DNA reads TGCAGTGCCGATCCTCCTAGCGCTGAGCAGTTCTTC.